The 16 T cell receptor beta chains in this list originate from one sample, sequenced in a study of blood T cells in healthy people across ages. A second PCR, run for roughly 7 to 12 cycles, used a sample-barcoded 5' primer plus a J-beta primer mix. Each CDR3 protein is one row after TCRdb ran MiXCR on the 5' RACE reads. The sample has some 1.8 million distinct CDR3 sequences; about 39% are singletons. Source material: blood. These receptor sequences come from a human donor in good health.

In this sample, this clonotype turned up many times. This chain connects TRBV5-1 to TRBJ2-3; a possible D gene is TRBD2 (5 bases). Germline lookup yields CDR1 SGHRS and CDR2 YFSETQ. Trimming took 0 bases from V and 6 from J, leaving 11 bases between them. The CDR3 is 14 residues long. Here the CDR3 reads CASSLEWGADTQYF. CDR3 nucleotides: TGCGCCAGCAGCTTGGAATGGGGAGCGGATACGCAGTATTTT.

This chain joins TRBV20-1 and TRBJ1-2, with 8 bases aligning to TRBD1. This CDR3 has 13 residues. Germline V gene data show CDR1 as DFQATT and CDR2 as SNEGSKA (reference sequence). Trimming at V came to 5 bases and at J to 8 bases, leaving 10 bases not matched to a gene. Written as DNA, the CDR3 is TGCAGTGCTCGAACGGACAGGGTTAAGGGCTACACCTTC. As protein: CSARTDRVKGYTF.

This clonotype came up once. With a much larger clone just one base away, this may be a read error. V gene TRBV5-1 combines with J gene TRBJ1-2; TRBD1 aligns across 7 bases. This CDR3 is built from 15 residues. From germline, CDR1 is SGHRS and CDR2 YFSETQ. DNA for the CDR3: TGCGTCAGCAGCGCGATGACAGGGAGTTATGGTGGCTACACCTTC. Protein sequence: CVSSAMTGSYGGYTF.

As concerns this clonotype: Its ends do not fully match the called genes, so a read error is possible. The V call is TRBV6-5, the J call TRBJ2-7; tentatively, D is TRBD1 or TRBD2 (6 bases each). From germline, CDR1 is MNHEY and CDR2 SVGAGI. This CDR3 region has 14 residues. CDR3 sequence reads: CASSYQGLGEEQCF. The DNA for the CDR3 is TGTGCCAGCAGTTATCAGGGGTTGGGGGAGGAGCAGTGCTTC.

This clonotype appeared a few times. The chain has TRBV10-2 and TRBJ2-7, with a weak D call TRBD2 (6 bases). Germline CDR1 is WSHSY and CDR2 is SAAADI. The CDR3 covers 18 residues. Trimming shortened V by 6 bases and J by 3 bases, and 27 bases separated the two germline ends. The CDR3 is CASRDFTGSSRRDYEQYF. Here the CDR3 DNA reads TGCGCCAGCAGGGACTTTACGGGGTCTTCGAGGAGGGACTACGAGCAGTACTTC.

Worth noting for this clonotype: A much larger clone differs by one base, so this may be a read error. The chain links TRBV20-1 to TRBJ2-7; possibly TRBD2 for D (5 bases). The V end was cut by 5 bases, the J end by 5 bases, with 13 bases between. There are 12 residues in the CDR3. Germline lookup yields CDR1 DFQATT and CDR2 SNEGSKA (reference sequence). The CDR3 reads CSAQDGEHEQYF. CDR3 bases: TGCAGTGCTCAGGACGGGGAGCACGAGCAGTACTTC.

This clonotype was observed a few times. The chain has TRBV6-2 or TRBV6-3 and TRBJ2-1; D is undetermined. The germline gives CDR1 MNHEY, CDR2 SVGEGT. V was shortened by 1 base and J by 6 bases, with 7 bases between the two germline ends. This CDR3 contains 13 residues. Written as DNA, the CDR3 is TGTGCCAGCAGTTACTACAAGATCAATGAGCAGTTCTTC. The encoded protein is CASSYYKINEQFF.

The CDR3 reads CASSVGGSGSNEQFF. CDR3 coding DNA: TGTGCCAGCAGCGTAGGAGGTAGCGGAAGCAATGAGCAGTTCTTC. This chain uses TRBV9 with TRBJ2-1; TRBD2 is a possible D gene (6 bases). V was cut by 0 bases and J by 6 bases, with 13 bases left in between. The length of the CDR3 is 15 residues. Germline values: CDR1 SGDLS, CDR2 YYNGEE.

This clonotype was observed a few times. V gene TRBV5-1 combines with J gene TRBJ2-3; D ambiguous. CDR3 length equals 15 residues. Germline V gives CDR1 SGHRS, CDR2 YFSETQ. Trimming removed 1 base at V and 2 bases at J, with 11 bases between. The CDR3 loop reads CASSLIVEHTDTQYF. The DNA of the CDR3 is TGCGCCAGCAGCTTGATTGTGGAGCACACAGATACGCAGTATTTT.

This clonotype was counted between two and nine times. This rearrangement joins TRBV7-9 to TRBJ2-7; possible D gene TRBD2, 5 bases. The CDR3 totals 13 residues. V was cut by 5 bases and J by 2 bases, with 10 bases left in between. Germline V lookup: CDR1 SEHNR, CDR2 FQNEAQ (reference sequence). The CDR3, as DNA: TGTGCCAGCAGCCCCGACTACACCTACGAGCAGTACTTC. Translated: CASSPDYTYEQYF.

The J gene is TRBJ2-6, the V gene TRBV5-1, with D uncertain. Per germline, CDR1 SGHRS and CDR2 YFSETQ. The CDR3 length is 14 residues. Trimming removed 7 bases at V and 0 bases at J, with 8 bases between. CDR3 residues: CASAYRSGANVLTF. In nucleotides, the CDR3 is TGCGCCAGCGCCTACCGCTCTGGGGCCAACGTCCTGACTTTC.

There are a few counts of this clonotype. V gene TRBV2 combines with J gene TRBJ2-5; D is undetermined. Germline CDR1 and CDR2: SNHLY and FYNNEI. Trimming pared 2 bases from V and 5 bases from J, leaving 9 bases between. This CDR3 region has 13 residues. CDR3 in amino acids: CASSEHSRETQYF. CDR3 DNA sequence: TGTGCCAGCAGTGAACATTCCAGGGAGACCCAGTACTTC.

This clonotype was seen many times. The chain combines TRBV6-5 with TRBJ2-5, with 12 bases fitting TRBD2. In germline, CDR1 is MNHEY, CDR2 SVGAGI. Trimming took 1 base from V and 2 from J; bases not matched to a gene: 5. CDR3 length equals 17 residues. The CDR3 nucleotides are TGTGCCAGCAGTTACTTGAGGACTAGCGGGGAACAAGAGACCCAGTACTTC. This translates into CASSYLRTSGEQETQYF.

The chain combines TRBV10-3 with TRBJ1-1; 7 bases line up with TRBD1. The trim removed 10 bases at V and 4 bases at J, leaving 18 bases unmatched. The CDR3 runs to 16 residues. CDR1 ENHRY and CDR2 SYGVKD come from the germline V gene. CDR3 DNA: TGTGCCACTTATACCGGACAGGAATCAGGGGTCACTGAAGCTTTCTTT. It encodes CATYTGQESGVTEAFF.

Worth noting for this clonotype: The germline gene is not matched at one end of the junction; a read error may be the cause. The V and J genes are TRBV12-3 or TRBV12-4 and TRBJ2-5; D possibly corresponds to TRBD1 (6 bases). CDR3 length: 11 residues. The CDR3 loop reads CAGSSGVRQYF. As DNA, the CDR3 is TGTGCCGGCAGTTCAGGGGTGAGGCAGTACTTC.

This chain links TRBV2 with TRBJ1-2; D unclear. The V end lost 4 bases, the J end lost 8 bases, and 14 bases lay between the germline ends. Germline values: CDR1 SNHLY, CDR2 FYNNEI. The CDR3 has 13 residues. The CDR3 here is CASSAGAGQGYTF. The CDR3, as DNA: TGTGCCAGCAGTGCGGGCGCAGGTCAAGGCTACACCTTC.